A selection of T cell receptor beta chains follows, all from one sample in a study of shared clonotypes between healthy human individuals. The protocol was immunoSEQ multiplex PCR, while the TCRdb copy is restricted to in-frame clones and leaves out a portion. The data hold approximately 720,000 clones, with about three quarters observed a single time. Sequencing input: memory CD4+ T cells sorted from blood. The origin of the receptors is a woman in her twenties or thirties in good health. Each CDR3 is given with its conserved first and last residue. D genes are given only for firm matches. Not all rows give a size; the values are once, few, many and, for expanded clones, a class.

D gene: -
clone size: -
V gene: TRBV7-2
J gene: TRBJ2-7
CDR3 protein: CASSSTNPEVGSYEQYF
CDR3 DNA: TGTGCCAGCAGCTCCACCAACCCGGAGGTAGGATCCTACGAGCAGTACTTC

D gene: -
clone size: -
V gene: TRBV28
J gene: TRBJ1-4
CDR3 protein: CASNQGLRANEKLFF
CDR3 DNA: TGTGCCAGCAATCAGGGGTTACGAGCTAATGAAAAACTGTTTTTT

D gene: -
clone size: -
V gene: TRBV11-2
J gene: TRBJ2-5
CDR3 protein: CASSLEAQGDGTQYF
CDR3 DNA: TGTGCCAGCAGCTTAGAGGCCCAGGGAGACGGGACCCAGTACTTC

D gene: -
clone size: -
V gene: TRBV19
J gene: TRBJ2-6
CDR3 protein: CASSISRGANVLTF
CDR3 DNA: TGTGCCAGTAGTATTAGCCGGGGGGCCAACGTCCTGACTTTC

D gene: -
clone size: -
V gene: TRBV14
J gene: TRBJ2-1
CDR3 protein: CASSRGTSTYNEQFF
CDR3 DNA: TGTGCCAGCAGCCGCGGGACCTCCACCTACAATGAGCAGTTCTTC

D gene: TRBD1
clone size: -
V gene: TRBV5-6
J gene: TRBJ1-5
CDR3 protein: CASSSGTGTIGPQHF
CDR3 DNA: TGTGCCAGCAGTTCCGGGACAGGGACTATTGGGCCCCAGCATTTT

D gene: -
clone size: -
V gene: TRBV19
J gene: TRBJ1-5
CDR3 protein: CASSASAGQPQHF
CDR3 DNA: TGTGCCAGTAGTGCCAGTGCTGGACAGCCCCAGCATTTT

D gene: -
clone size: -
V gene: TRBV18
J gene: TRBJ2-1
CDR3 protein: CASSRRDAYNEQFF
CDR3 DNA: TGTGCCAGCTCTCGACGGGACGCATACAATGAGCAGTTCTTC

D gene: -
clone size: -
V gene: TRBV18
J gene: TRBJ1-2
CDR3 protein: CASSPGAGRESYGYTF
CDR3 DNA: TGTGCCAGCTCACCAGGGGCAGGTCGAGAGTCATATGGCTACACCTTC

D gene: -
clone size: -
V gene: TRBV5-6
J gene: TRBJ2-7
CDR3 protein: CASSLAPGSRVYEQYF
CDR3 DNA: TGTGCCAGCAGCTTGGCCCCCGGCTCTAGGGTCTACGAGCAGTACTTC

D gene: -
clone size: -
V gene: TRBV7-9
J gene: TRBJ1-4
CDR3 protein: CASSLEKLFF
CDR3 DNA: TGTGCCAGCAGCTTAGAAAAACTGTTTTTT

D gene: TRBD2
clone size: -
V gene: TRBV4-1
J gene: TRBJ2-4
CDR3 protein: CASSQDLLGTSGSLAKNIQYF
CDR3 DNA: TGCGCCAGCAGCCAAGATCTCTTAGGGACTAGCGGGTCGCTAGCCAAAAACATTCAGTACTTC

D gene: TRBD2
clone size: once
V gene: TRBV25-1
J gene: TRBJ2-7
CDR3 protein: CASSEGTSGITGPYEQYF
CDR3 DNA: TGTGCCAGCAGTGAGGGGACTAGCGGGATTACCGGACCCTACGAGCAGTACTTC